The TCR beta chain described here comes from a study of blood T cells in healthy people across ages. Findings and limits, study-wide: Changes seen in expanded clonotypes were possibly confounded by donor CMV status left unknown. In long-lived donors, naive CD4+ cell counts and diversity exceeded those of aged donors.

After removal of 5 bases from V and 3 bases from J, the junction contained 10 bases not matched to a gene. The CDR3 consists of 16 residues. From germline, CDR1 is SEHNR and CDR2 FQNEAQ (reference sequence). Per sample, no less than 5.5 micrograms of total RNA were extracted. Primed by a sample-barcoded 5' primer and a J-beta primer mix, a second PCR proceeded for roughly 7 to 12 cycles. TCRdb redid the calling of the 5' RACE reads with MiXCR, one entry per CDR3 protein. The table includes approximately 1.5 million distinct CDR3 sequences, about 31% detected once. A few counts support this clonotype. The antigen is unknown.

The sequence was collected from a woman between 25 and 40 years old in good health. V and J are TRBV7-9 and TRBJ2-5; TRBD2 matches at 9 bases. Sequencing was performed on blood. As DNA, the CDR3 is TGTGCCAGCAGCAGCACGCTAGCGGGGCGGGAAGAGACCCAGTACTTC. Translation gives CASSSTLAGREETQYF.